These T cell receptor beta chains were read from a single sample in a study of low-dose radiotherapy and immunotherapy resistance in tumors. TCRdb analysed the reads with MiXCR anew, one entry per CDR3 protein. The data contain tens of thousands of distinct CDR3 sequences, approximately 17% of them seen just once; the ten biggest clones take up over 4.5%. The sample consisted of PBMCs, taken before treatment. The receptors stem from a male donor with prostate cancer. CDR3s include the opening cysteine and the closing phenylalanine or tryptophan. A D gene is named only where the DNA matches it firmly. For some rows the clone size is stated as once, few or many, or as a class when expanded; others skip it.

cdr3_length: 16; clone_size: many; v_call: TRBV5-1; j_call: TRBJ1-6; d_call: .; cdr3_nt: TGCGCCAGCAGCTTCTTGGGGGGACGGAATAATTCACCCCTCCACTTT; cdr3_aa: CASSFLGGRNNSPLHF
cdr3_length: 15; clone_size: .; v_call: TRBV29-1; j_call: TRBJ2-1; d_call: .; cdr3_nt: TGCAGCGTTTTTGTTTTTTTGGACGGATACAATGAGCAGTTCTTC; cdr3_aa: CSVFVFLDGYNEQFF
cdr3_length: 14; clone_size: many; v_call: TRBV6-2/TRBV6-3; j_call: TRBJ2-5; d_call: .; cdr3_nt: TGTGCCAGCAGTTCAAAGCGGGTAAAAGAGACCCAGTACTTC; cdr3_aa: CASSSKRVKETQYF
cdr3_length: 12; clone_size: .; v_call: TRBV5-3; j_call: TRBJ2-2; d_call: .; cdr3_nt: TGTGCCAGCAGGAGTCACACCGGGGAGCTGTTTTTT; cdr3_aa: CASRSHTGELFF
cdr3_length: 14; clone_size: many; v_call: TRBV12-3/TRBV12-4; j_call: TRBJ1-3; d_call: .; cdr3_nt: TGTGCCAGCTTACACACACACTCTGGAAACACCATATATTTT; cdr3_aa: CASLHTHSGNTIYF
cdr3_length: 12; clone_size: many; v_call: TRBV6-2/TRBV6-3; j_call: TRBJ2-3; d_call: .; cdr3_nt: TGTGCCAGCAGTTCGGTCAGCGAGAGCCAGTATTTT; cdr3_aa: CASSSVSESQYF
cdr3_length: 16; clone_size: many; v_call: TRBV27; j_call: TRBJ1-2; d_call: TRBD1; cdr3_nt: TGTGCCAGCAGTCTTACCTGGACAGGGGGCGCGATTGGCTACACCTTC; cdr3_aa: CASSLTWTGGAIGYTF
cdr3_length: 14; clone_size: many; v_call: TRBV7-9; j_call: TRBJ2-7; d_call: .; cdr3_nt: TGTGCCAGCAGCTTAGGAGGCGCTGGCTACGAGCAGTACTTC; cdr3_aa: CASSLGGAGYEQYF
cdr3_length: 15; clone_size: many; v_call: TRBV7-9; j_call: TRBJ1-1; d_call: .; cdr3_nt: TGTGCCAGCAGCCGACCGGGGGGCCTGGGCACTGAAGCTTTCTTT; cdr3_aa: CASSRPGGLGTEAFF
cdr3_length: 16; clone_size: .; v_call: TRBV15; j_call: TRBJ2-1; d_call: .; cdr3_nt: TGTGCCACCAGCAGCGCCTTAAGCGGAATATACAATGAGCAGTTCTTC; cdr3_aa: CATSSALSGIYNEQFF
cdr3_length: 13; clone_size: many; v_call: TRBV10-2; j_call: TRBJ2-7; d_call: TRBD2; cdr3_nt: TGTGCCAGCAGCTTACAGCGGGAGGGGGAGCAGTACTTC; cdr3_aa: CASSLQREGEQYF
cdr3_length: 19; clone_size: many; v_call: TRBV5-1; j_call: TRBJ2-1; d_call: TRBD2; cdr3_nt: TGCGCCAGCAGCTTTCCAACCAGCGGGGCGGGAGGCTCCTACAATGAGCAGTTCTTC; cdr3_aa: CASSFPTSGAGGSYNEQFF
cdr3_length: 12; clone_size: many; v_call: TRBV30; j_call: TRBJ2-7; d_call: .; cdr3_nt: TGTGCCTGGAGTGGGGCGTTCTACGAGCAGTACTTC; cdr3_aa: CAWSGAFYEQYF
cdr3_length: 15; clone_size: .; v_call: TRBV7-3; j_call: TRBJ2-2; d_call: .; cdr3_nt: TGTGCCAGCAGCTTAGGGCGGGGAAACACCGGGGGGCTGTTTTTT; cdr3_aa: CASSLGRGNTGGLFF
cdr3_length: 13; clone_size: many; v_call: TRBV20-1; j_call: TRBJ2-7; d_call: .; cdr3_nt: TGCAGTGCTAACGAGGGACAAGCCTACGAGCAGTACTTC; cdr3_aa: CSANEGQAYEQYF
cdr3_length: 13; clone_size: many; v_call: TRBV9; j_call: TRBJ2-2; d_call: .; cdr3_nt: TGTGCCAGCAGCGCGACAGCCACCGGGGAGCTGTTTTTT; cdr3_aa: CASSATATGELFF
cdr3_length: 17; clone_size: many; v_call: TRBV5-1; j_call: TRBJ1-3; d_call: .; cdr3_nt: TGCGCCAGCAGCTTCTCGGGGGTCTCGGACTCTGGAAACACCATATATTTT; cdr3_aa: CASSFSGVSDSGNTIYF
cdr3_length: 16; clone_size: many; v_call: TRBV25-1; j_call: TRBJ2-1; d_call: .; cdr3_nt: TGTGCCAGCAGTGACTCCAAAGGCCCCTCCTACAATGAGCAGTTCTTC; cdr3_aa: CASSDSKGPSYNEQFF
cdr3_length: 16; clone_size: .; v_call: TRBV5-6; j_call: TRBJ2-7; d_call: .; cdr3_nt: TGTGCCAGCAGCTTGGGGGGACACCTACGCTCCTACGAGCAGTACTTC; cdr3_aa: CASSLGGHLRSYEQYF
cdr3_length: 17; clone_size: many; v_call: TRBV19; j_call: TRBJ1-3; d_call: .; cdr3_nt: TGTGCCAGTAGTATAACATCGGCAGTTGTGGCAAAAAACACCATATATTTT; cdr3_aa: CASSITSAVVAKNTIYF
cdr3_length: 15; clone_size: many; v_call: TRBV7-2; j_call: TRBJ1-2; d_call: .; cdr3_nt: TGTGCCAGCAGCCATAGAAACAGGGTTCACTATGGCTACACCTTC; cdr3_aa: CASSHRNRVHYGYTF
cdr3_length: 14; clone_size: many; v_call: TRBV20-1; j_call: TRBJ2-7; d_call: .; cdr3_nt: TGCAGTGCTAGCCCCGTTGTCAGGGTAAACGAGCAGTACTTC; cdr3_aa: CSASPVVRVNEQYF
cdr3_length: 12; clone_size: .; v_call: TRBV29-1; j_call: TRBJ1-6; d_call: .; cdr3_nt: TGCAGCGTTGGAGAGGGCAGTTCACCCCTCCACTTT; cdr3_aa: CSVGEGSSPLHF
cdr3_length: 24; clone_size: .; v_call: TRBV6-1; j_call: TRBJ2-7; d_call: .; cdr3_nt: .; cdr3_aa: CASTNQTSMYLCASVLAGDYEQYF
cdr3_length: 15; clone_size: few; v_call: TRBV5-1; j_call: TRBJ2-5; d_call: TRBD2; cdr3_nt: TGCGCCAGCAGCTTTCAGCGGGATCCTCAAGAGACCCAGTACTTC; cdr3_aa: CASSFQRDPQETQYF
cdr3_length: 14; clone_size: many; v_call: TRBV12-3/TRBV12-4; j_call: TRBJ2-7; d_call: TRBD2; cdr3_nt: TGTGCCAGCAGGGCCAGCGGGAGTATCTACGAGCAGTACTTC; cdr3_aa: CASRASGSIYEQYF
cdr3_length: 12; clone_size: many; v_call: TRBV20-1; j_call: TRBJ2-2; d_call: .; cdr3_nt: TGCAGTGCTAGACAGGGCACCGGGGAGCTGTTTTTT; cdr3_aa: CSARQGTGELFF
cdr3_length: 12; clone_size: many; v_call: TRBV10-1; j_call: TRBJ2-5; d_call: .; cdr3_nt: TGCGCCATCGGGCAAGGGAGCGAGACCCAGTACTTC; cdr3_aa: CAIGQGSETQYF
cdr3_length: 14; clone_size: many; v_call: TRBV20-1; j_call: TRBJ2-1; d_call: .; cdr3_nt: TGCAGTGCGGCCGGGACCCCCACCGCCAATGAGCAGTTCTTC; cdr3_aa: CSAAGTPTANEQFF
cdr3_length: 14; clone_size: many; v_call: TRBV20-1; j_call: TRBJ1-2; d_call: TRBD1; cdr3_nt: TGCAGTGCTAGAGATGACAGGGGCCTCTATGGCTACACCTTC; cdr3_aa: CSARDDRGLYGYTF
cdr3_length: 14; clone_size: .; v_call: TRBV3-1; j_call: TRBJ1-4; d_call: .; cdr3_nt: .; cdr3_aa: CASRGTGDEKLFFF
cdr3_length: 16; clone_size: many; v_call: TRBV15; j_call: TRBJ2-2; d_call: TRBD2; cdr3_nt: TGTGCCACCAGACAGCGCGGGCGGGGGGACACCGGGGAGCTGTTTTTT; cdr3_aa: CATRQRGRGDTGELFF
cdr3_length: 17; clone_size: many; v_call: TRBV7-2; j_call: TRBJ1-1; d_call: TRBD1; cdr3_nt: TGTGCCAGCAGCTTAGGACAGGGGGCGCCGGTTGGGACTGAAGCTTTCTTT; cdr3_aa: CASSLGQGAPVGTEAFF
cdr3_length: 13; clone_size: .; v_call: TRBV3-1; j_call: TRBJ2-7; d_call: .; cdr3_nt: TGTGCCAGCAGCCAAGCCCGCCTGGGCGAGCAGTACTTC; cdr3_aa: CASSQARLGEQYF
cdr3_length: 13; clone_size: many; v_call: TRBV9; j_call: TRBJ2-1; d_call: .; cdr3_nt: TGTGCCAGCAGCGCTTCGGGACTCAATGAGCAGTTCTTC; cdr3_aa: CASSASGLNEQFF
cdr3_length: 15; clone_size: few; v_call: TRBV9; j_call: TRBJ2-2; d_call: .; cdr3_nt: TGTGCCAGCAGCGGAGCGGTATCGAACACCGGGGAGCTGTTTTTT; cdr3_aa: CASSGAVSNTGELFF
cdr3_length: 15; clone_size: .; v_call: TRBV5-5; j_call: TRBJ2-3; d_call: TRBD2; cdr3_nt: TGTGCCAGCAGCGGGGAGGCGGGAGGTACAGATACGCAGTATTTT; cdr3_aa: CASSGEAGGTDTQYF
cdr3_length: 15; clone_size: few; v_call: TRBV11-2; j_call: TRBJ1-6; d_call: TRBD1; cdr3_nt: TGTGCCAGCAGCTTAGGGGGACAGGGGAGTTCACCCCTCCACTTT; cdr3_aa: CASSLGGQGSSPLHF
cdr3_length: 14; clone_size: .; v_call: TRBV20-1; j_call: TRBJ1-2; d_call: .; cdr3_nt: TGCAGTGCTAGTGACGACAGTTCTAACTATGGCTACACCTTC; cdr3_aa: CSASDDSSNYGYTF
cdr3_length: 17; clone_size: many; v_call: TRBV6-6; j_call: TRBJ1-5; d_call: TRBD1; cdr3_nt: TGTGCCAGCAGTCATACGCCCTCGACAGGGGCTAATCAGCCCCAGCATTTT; cdr3_aa: CASSHTPSTGANQPQHF
cdr3_length: 15; clone_size: many; v_call: TRBV12-3/TRBV12-4; j_call: TRBJ1-3; d_call: .; cdr3_nt: TGTGCCAGCAGTCCCGGACAGCACTCTGGAAACACCATATATTTT; cdr3_aa: CASSPGQHSGNTIYF
cdr3_length: 13; clone_size: many; v_call: TRBV27; j_call: TRBJ2-1; d_call: .; cdr3_nt: TGTGCCAGCAGTCGGGACGGATACAATGAGCAGTTCTTC; cdr3_aa: CASSRDGYNEQFF
cdr3_length: 16; clone_size: .; v_call: TRBV5-1; j_call: TRBJ2-1; d_call: .; cdr3_nt: TGCGCCAGCAGCCAAATCGAAGGGGGGGCCTACAATGAGCAGTTCTTC; cdr3_aa: CASSQIEGGAYNEQFF
cdr3_length: 17; clone_size: few; v_call: TRBV7-8; j_call: TRBJ2-3; d_call: TRBD2; cdr3_nt: TGTGCCAGCAGCGCACCTTTTGGCCTAGCGGGCACAGATACGCAGTATTTT; cdr3_aa: CASSAPFGLAGTDTQYF
cdr3_length: 16; clone_size: many; v_call: TRBV5-6; j_call: TRBJ2-1; d_call: TRBD2; cdr3_nt: TGTGCCAGCAGCACATCCTTTAGCGGGAGGGCCCAGGAGCAGTTCTTC; cdr3_aa: CASSTSFSGRAQEQFF
cdr3_length: 18; clone_size: many; v_call: TRBV7-8; j_call: TRBJ1-5; d_call: .; cdr3_nt: TGTGCCAGCAGCTTAGCCCCAAAATGGGACCAAGGCAATCAGCCCCAGCATTTT; cdr3_aa: CASSLAPKWDQGNQPQHF